Below are 17 T cell receptor beta chains sequenced from a single sample in a study of Tregs in tolerant kidney transplant recipients. The repertoire was sequenced with immunoSEQ multiplex PCR; TCRdb's copy has only in-frame clones and lacks some. Among 90,000 or so clones listed, roughly 93% were seen once. Recipients received nonmyeloablative bone marrow transplants from related graft donors, with transient mixed chimerism. The source was CD4+ T cells from blood (PBMCs), collected 12 months after the transplant. Every receptor here comes from a human patient who received a combined kidney and bone marrow transplant. Some T cells may trace back to the graft donor.

The rearrangement uses TRBV7-2 and TRBJ2-4; 13 bases map to TRBD2. The germline gives CDR1 SGHTA, CDR2 FQGNSA. CDR3 length: 16 amino acids. Losses at the gene ends were 3 bases for V and 8 bases for J; bases not matched to a gene: 7. The CDR3: CASSLERTSGGDIQYF. The CDR3 DNA sequence: TGTGCCAGCAGCTTGGAGCGGACTAGCGGGGGCGACATTCAGTACTTC.

The chain recombines TRBV27 with TRBJ2-7, with 11 positions matching TRBD2. There are 15 residues in the CDR3. Germline CDR1 reads MNHEY; CDR2 reads SMNVEV (reference sequence). After removal of 1 base from V and 4 bases from J, the junction contained 3 bases not matched to a gene. The CDR3 is CASSLYGTSGYEQYF. The CDR3, as DNA: TGTGCCAGCAGTTTATACGGGACTAGCGGATACGAGCAGTACTTC.

This chain joins TRBV19 and TRBJ1-4, with 11 bases fitting TRBD1. CDR1 and CDR2 (germline): LNHDA, SQIVND (reference sequence). V shed 3 bases and J 5 bases; nucleotides not matched to a gene: 5. This CDR3 contains 16 residues. CDR3 bases: TGTGCCAGTAGTATTCTTCGGGACAGGGGGAATGAAAAACTGTTTTTT. Its translation is CASSILRDRGNEKLFF.

The V and J genes are TRBV4-2 and TRBJ2-6, with D hard to call. Germline values: CDR1 LGHNA, CDR2 YNFKEQ. This CDR3 contains 18 residues. With 3 bases removed from V and 0 bases from J, the gap between germline ends came to 15 bases. The chain's CDR3 is CASSHPSNPSSGANVLTF. In nucleotides, the CDR3 is TGTGCCAGCAGCCACCCTAGTAACCCTAGCTCTGGGGCCAACGTCCTGACTTTC.

The chain recombines TRBV5-4 with TRBJ1-1; D call uncertain. V was cut by 5 bases and J by 11 bases, with 22 bases left in between. This CDR3 comprises 14 residues. Germline assignment: CDR1 SGHNT and CDR2 YYREEE (reference sequence). The CDR3 sequence: CASSPRWETSGAFF. The CDR3 bases are TGTGCCAGCAGTCCTCGATGGGAGACCAGCGGGGCTTTCTTT.

This clone has only one observation. J is TRBJ1-2 and V is TRBV15; D is perhaps TRBD1 (6 bases). The CDR3 runs to 17 residues. Germline-derived CDR1 and CDR2 are LNHNV and YYDKDF (reference sequence). V was cut by 1 base and J by 4 bases, with 19 bases left in between. The DNA for the CDR3 is TGTGCCACCAGCAGAGCTACTGCCCTCAGGGGTGGCTATGGCTACACCTTC. It codes for CATSRATALRGGYGYTF.

This chain uses TRBV5-1 with TRBJ1-2, with D possibly being TRBD1 (5 bases). The CDR3 sequence is 14 residues long. Germline V gives CDR1 SGHRS, CDR2 YFSETQ. The V and J ends lost 0 bases and 4 bases respectively, with 10 bases between them. The CDR3 sequence: CASSLAQGGYGYTF. The CDR3 DNA sequence: TGCGCCAGCAGCTTGGCCCAGGGAGGCTATGGCTACACCTTC.

The genes are TRBV7-2 and TRBJ2-7; 7 bases match TRBD1. Losses at the gene ends were 2 bases for V and 3 bases for J; bases not matched to a gene: 4. Germline CDR1 is SGHTA and CDR2 is FQGNSA. The CDR3 is 14 residues long. DNA of the CDR3: TGTGCCAGCAGCTTACGAAGACAGGGCTACGAGCAGTACTTC. Translation gives CASSLRRQGYEQYF.

This clone was counted once. V usage is TRBV7-3 and J usage is TRBJ2-1; 8 bases are a match to TRBD2. Germline lookup yields CDR1 SGHTA and CDR2 FQGTGA. The trim removed 5 bases at V and 11 bases at J, leaving 14 bases unmatched. The CDR3 totals 15 residues. The CDR3 DNA sequence: TGTGCCAGCAGCAAACCCACTAGCGGCCTTGAGAAGCAGTTCTTC. Translating gives CASSKPTSGLEKQFF.

This clone showed up many times. The rearrangement links TRBV4-3 to TRBJ1-4; 7 positions match TRBD1. CDR1 LGHNA and CDR2 YSLEER come from the germline V gene. V was clipped by 2 bases and J by 5 bases; unmatched bases: 8. The CDR3 contains 16 residues. The CDR3 DNA follows: TGCGCCAGCAGCCAAAGGGCAGGGGGTATCAATGAAAAACTGTTTTTT. It yields the protein CASSQRAGGINEKLFF.

This clone was counted once. The rearrangement joins TRBV28 to TRBJ1-2, with a weak D call TRBD1 (6 bases). The CDR3 is made up of 17 amino acids. V was clipped by 6 bases and J by 3 bases, with 23 bases between them. Germline-derived CDR1 and CDR2 are MDHEN and SYDVKM. CDR3 sequence (DNA): TGTGCCAGCAGCTCGACCCCTAGGGGGAAGTGGGACTATGGCTACACCTTC. Its protein product is CASSSTPRGKWDYGYTF.

CDR3 sequence: CASSLPQGAQETQYF. The CDR3 DNA sequence: TGTGCCAGCAGTTTACCCCAGGGGGCCCAAGAGACCCAGTACTTC. The rearrangement uses TRBV28 and TRBJ2-5; 8 nucleotides align to TRBD1. The CDR3 length is 15 residues. The V gene's germline CDR1 is MDHEN and CDR2 SYDVKM. Losses at the gene ends were 2 bases for V and 1 base for J; bases not matched to a gene: 3.

This clone was observed once. The chain combines TRBV2 with TRBJ2-3; possibly TRBD2 for D (7 bases). Germline-derived CDR1 and CDR2 are SNHLY and FYNNEI. V gave up 2 bases and J gave up 3 bases, with 18 bases separating them. The CDR3 spans 17 residues. For the CDR3, the DNA is TGTGCCAGCAGTGAACTGCGGGGGAGGGGGGCTACAGATACGCAGTATTTT. It yields the protein CASSELRGRGATDTQYF.

J is TRBJ1-4 and V is TRBV19, with 7 bases aligning to TRBD1. The V gene's germline CDR1 is LNHDA and CDR2 SQIVND (reference sequence). The CDR3 spans 16 residues. The V and J ends lost 4 bases and 5 bases, in that order; junction bases with no gene match: 10. The CDR3 loop is CASSTPRTGKNEKLFF. CDR3 coding DNA: TGTGCCAGTAGTACTCCCCGGACAGGCAAAAATGAAAAACTGTTTTTT.

The CDR3 DNA reads TGTGCCAGCAGCTTAGGACAGGTCCTTAGCAATCAGCCCCAGCATTTT. This sequence encodes CASSLGQVLSNQPQHF. V gene TRBV7-2 combines with J gene TRBJ1-5; D perhaps matches TRBD1 (6 bases). Germline CDR1 and CDR2: SGHTA and FQGNSA. Trimming took off 1 base at V and 0 bases at J, with 10 bases between the two ends. The CDR3 length is 16 residues.

As to this clone: The identical CDR3 is also encoded by other nucleotide sequences in the sample. This chain uses TRBV30 with TRBJ1-6; no reliable D call. Germline CDR1 is GTSNPN and CDR2 is SVGIG (reference sequence). V gave up 3 bases and J gave up 4 bases, with 7 bases separating them. This CDR3 region has 13 residues. CDR3: CAWRTHYNSPLHF. In nucleotides, the CDR3 is TGTGCCTGGAGGACACATTATAATTCACCCCTCCACTTT.

The CDR3 region has the DNA TGTGCCAGCAGTGGGGACACTAACACCGGGGAGCTGTTTTTT. Its protein product is CASSGDTNTGELFF. This chain connects TRBV6-4 to TRBJ2-2; a weak D match, TRBD1 (6 bases). V lost 4 bases and J 2 bases, leaving 8 bases between the germline ends. This CDR3 is built from 14 residues. Germline V gene data show CDR1 as MRHNA and CDR2 as SNTAGT.